Listed here are 7 T cell receptor beta chains from one sample, sequenced in a study of blood T cell repertoires in COVID-19. Using immunoSEQ multiplex PCR, the repertoire was profiled, and TCRdb retains in-frame clones only, with some absent. This table holds over 250,000 clones, under 90% found once. The sample comprised PBMCs or T cells enriched from blood (not recorded which). The origin of the receptors is a young man with acute COVID-19.

This clone was counted a few times. The chain carries TRBV19 and TRBJ1-4; perhaps TRBD1 as D (5 bases). This CDR3 comprises 12 residues. Germline CDR1 is LNHDA and CDR2 is SQIVND (reference sequence). The V end lost 6 bases, the J end lost 7 bases, and 9 bases lay between the germline ends. CDR3 nucleotides: TGTGCCAGTAGGAGGGGAGGTGAAAAACTGTTTTTT. This gives the protein CASRRGGEKLFF.

This clone was seen a single time. The chain links TRBV12-3 or TRBV12-4 to TRBJ1-1, with no clear D. The CDR3 has 11 amino acids. V lost 10 bases and J lost 11, with 17 bases in between. CDR3 in DNA: TGTGCCACGTTTCAAGTCTGGGCCGCTTTCTTT. It is translated as CATFQVWAAFF.

In its sample, this clone was seen once. J is TRBJ2-1 and V is TRBV19; D perhaps matches TRBD2 (5 bases). The CDR3 contains 11 residues. Trimming pared 5 bases from V and 14 bases from J, leaving 13 bases between. Germline values: CDR1 LNHDA, CDR2 SQIVND (reference sequence). This CDR3 reads CASSFRGWKFF. As DNA, the CDR3 is TGTGCCAGTAGTTTCCGGGGATGGAAGTTCTTC.

This clone was found a few times. The chain is built from TRBV9 and TRBJ1-5, with 9 nucleotides matching TRBD1. There are 19 residues in the CDR3. Germline trimming cut 4 bases from V and 0 bases from J; bases unmatched to any gene: 14. Germline assignment: CDR1 SGDLS and CDR2 YYNGEE. The CDR3 reads CASSQDTGGPGLSNQPQHF. Written as DNA, the CDR3 is TGTGCCAGCAGCCAAGATACAGGGGGCCCGGGTCTTAGCAATCAGCCCCAGCATTTT.

The chain joins TRBV6-5 to TRBJ1-2; D unclear. Germline CDR1 MNHEY, CDR2 SVGAGI. The CDR3 has 15 residues. With 6 bases removed from V and 3 bases from J, the gap between germline ends came to 17 bases. The CDR3 spells CASRPGRAVDYGYTF. The CDR3 nucleotides read TGTGCCAGCAGGCCGGGGAGGGCCGTTGACTATGGCTACACCTTC.

The CDR3 DNA follows: TGTGCCAGCAGCGCCGACAGGGCCTCCTACAATGAGCAGTTCTTC. Translating gives CASSADRASYNEQFF. V is TRBV5-4 and J is TRBJ2-1, with 7 bases fitting TRBD1. The germline gives CDR1 SGHNT, CDR2 YYREEE (reference sequence). Germline trimming cut 4 bases from V and 0 bases from J; bases unmatched to any gene: 4. This CDR3 has 15 residues.

This chain joins TRBV6-5 and TRBJ2-2; 7 nucleotides agree with TRBD1. The J segment lost 0 bases and the V segment lost 6 bases, leaving 1 base of the junction unmatched. This CDR3 is built from 14 residues. Per the germline V gene, CDR1 is MNHEY and CDR2 is SVGAGI. CDR3 residues: CASRRGPNTGELFF. The CDR3 DNA is TGTGCCAGCAGAAGGGGGCCGAACACCGGGGAGCTGTTTTTT.